This T cell receptor beta chain emerged from a study of blood T cell repertoires in COVID-19. The germline V gene has CDR1 MNHEY and CDR2 SMNVEV (reference sequence). Trimming stripped 9 bases from V and 5 bases from J, with 14 bases between. This CDR3 has 13 amino acids. Clones were sequenced by immunoSEQ multiplex PCR, and TCRdb holds only the in-frame ones, with some missing. This table has under 200,000 clones, approximately 90% appearing once. The chain couples TRBV27 to TRBJ1-3; weak D call: TRBD1 (6 bases). This sequence originates from a middle-aged man with acute or convalescent COVID-19. Sequenced: peripheral blood. In DNA form, the CDR3 reads TGTGCCAGTCGACAGGCCTCGAGAAACACCATATATTTT. It specifies CASRQASRNTIYF.